These T cell receptor beta chains were read from a single sample in a study of blood T cell repertoires in COVID-19. Method: immunoSEQ multiplex PCR; TCRdb's copy keeps in-frame clones and lacks some. The data show just over 250,000 clones, roughly nine tenths seen once. Material for sequencing was peripheral blood. These receptor sequences come from a middle-aged man who had recovered from COVID-19. CDR3s include the opening cysteine and the closing phenylalanine or tryptophan. D genes are given only for firm matches. Clone size is given for some rows only: seen once, a few or many times, or a class if the clone is expanded.

D gene,J gene,clone size,V gene,CDR3 DNA,CDR3 protein
-,TRBJ1-1,once,TRBV18,TGTGCCAGCTCACCACCGGGGAGGACTGAAGCTTTCTTT,CASSPPGRTEAFF
-,TRBJ2-5,-,TRBV7-2,TGTGCCAGCAGCCCGTCGGGCGGAGTGGCGGGGCGGACCCAGTACTTC,CASSPSGGVAGRTQYF
-,TRBJ1-6,-,TRBV5-1,TGCGCCAGCAGCTTTTGGGGGGAGCATTCACCCCTCCACTTT,CASSFWGEHSPLHF
TRBD2,TRBJ2-3,-,TRBV7-6,TGTGCCAGCAGCCCTACTAGCGGGAGCAGAGATACGCAGTATTTT,CASSPTSGSRDTQYF
-,TRBJ1-6,-,TRBV5-4,TGTGCCAGCAGCTTGGGGGGAGCTCCGAATTCACCCCTCCACTTT,CASSLGGAPNSPLHF
TRBD1,TRBJ1-2,-,TRBV12-3/TRBV12-4,TGTGCCAGCATTAGGACAGGGGGGGCTGGCTACACCTTC,CASIRTGGAGYTF
-,TRBJ1-1,-,TRBV19,TGTGCCAGTAGTATTAGACAGGTCTTGAACACTGAAGCTTTCTTT,CASSIRQVLNTEAFF
-,TRBJ2-1,-,TRBV7-3,TGTGCCAGCAGCCTAGGTCAGAGTGATGAGCAGTTCTTC,CASSLGQSDEQFF
TRBD1,TRBJ2-5,-,TRBV7-6,TGTGCCAGCAGCTTTGCCGACAGGGGGCAAGAGACCCAGTACTTC,CASSFADRGQETQYF
TRBD2,TRBJ2-2,-,TRBV7-6,TGTGCCAGCAATCTAGCGGGGGGGAACACCGGGGAGCTGTTTTTT,CASNLAGGNTGELFF
TRBD1,TRBJ1-4,-,TRBV7-2,TGTGCCAGCAGCCGGGACAGGACGATTAATGAAAAACTGTTTTTT,CASSRDRTINEKLFF